A selection of T cell receptor beta chains follows, all from one sample in a study of T cell repertoires in aging, cancer and after chemotherapy. TCRdb reprocessed the multiplex PCR reads via MiXCR and lists one record per CDR3 protein. The sample holds approximately 8,300 distinct CDR3 sequences, around a third seen once. Specimen: blood. The receptors originated from a human donor in good health. The donor label of this sample is uncertain. CDR3s include the opening cysteine and the closing phenylalanine or tryptophan. The order of the fields is clone size, V gene, D gene, J gene, CDR3 protein, CDR3 DNA. The D gene is left open where the match is weak. Some rows mark clone size as missing; the rest say once, few, many or name a class of expanded clone.

size: NA; V: TRBV15; D: NA; J: TRBJ1-1; CDR3: CATSRIGWKNTEAFF; DNA: TGTGCCACCAGCAGAATAGGTTGGAAGAACACTGAAGCTTTCTTT
size: few; V: TRBV28; D: TRBD1; J: TRBJ2-2; CDR3: CASRDRRFGELFF; DNA: TGTGCCAGCAGGGACAGGCGTTTCGGGGAGCTGTTTTTT
size: NA; V: TRBV7-2; D: NA; J: TRBJ1-1; CDR3: CASSRGPVMNTEAFF; DNA: TGTGCCAGCAGCCGGGGACCAGTTATGAACACTGAAGCTTTCTTT
size: NA; V: TRBV5-6; D: NA; J: TRBJ2-3; CDR3: CASSPGRGRGVDTQYF; DNA: TGCGCCAGCAGCCCCGGCCGGGGCAGGGGTGTAGATACGCAGTATTTT
size: few; V: TRBV7-6; D: NA; J: TRBJ2-3; CDR3: CASSLVRGFSTDTQYF; DNA: TGTGCCAGCAGCTTAGTTCGGGGCTTTAGCACAGATACGCAGTATTTT
size: NA; V: TRBV5-1; D: NA; J: TRBJ2-6; CDR3: CASSGGPLPSGANVLTF; DNA: TGCGCCAGCAGCGGGGGACCGCTCCCCTCTGGGGCCAACGTCCTGACTTTC
size: NA; V: TRBV10-3; D: NA; J: TRBJ2-6; CDR3: CAISDPAGSGANVLTF; DNA: TGTGCCATCAGTGATCCCGCAGGCTCTGGGGCCAACGTCCTGACTTTC
size: few; V: TRBV6-5; D: TRBD1; J: TRBJ2-3; CDR3: CASRQPGTGVEYF; DNA: TGTGCCAGCAGACAACCAGGGACAGGGGTTGAGTATTTT
size: NA; V: TRBV5-1; D: NA; J: TRBJ2-5; CDR3: CASSLGAVGTAETQYF; DNA: TGCGCCAGCAGCCTTGGCGCCGTTGGAACCGCGGAGACCCAGTACTTC
size: NA; V: TRBV4-1; D: NA; J: TRBJ2-2; CDR3: CASSQVWAGDGELFF; DNA: TGCGCCAGCAGCCAAGTTTGGGCAGGGGACGGGGAGCTGTTTTTT
size: NA; V: TRBV30; D: NA; J: TRBJ2-1; CDR3: CAWSVSLVYNEQFF; DNA: TGTGCCTGGAGTGTATCCCTAGTGTACAATGAGCAGTTCTTC
size: medium-sized; V: TRBV5-3; D: TRBD1; J: TRBJ2-7; CDR3: CARGTGPYF; DNA: TGTGCCAGGGGGACAGGGCCGTACTTC
size: few; V: TRBV6-2/TRBV6-3; D: TRBD2; J: TRBJ2-5; CDR3: CASRQGGETQYF; DNA: TGTGCCAGCAGGCAGGGAGGGGAGACCCAGTACTTC
size: few; V: TRBV19; D: TRBD1; J: TRBJ1-1; CDR3: CASTDRVNTEAFF; DNA: TGTGCCAGTACCGACAGGGTGAACACTGAAGCTTTCTTT
size: medium-sized; V: TRBV19; D: NA; J: TRBJ2-1; CDR3: CASSIDRSEQFF; DNA: TGTGCCAGTAGTATAGATCGAAGTGAGCAGTTCTTC
size: few; V: TRBV7-6; D: TRBD2; J: TRBJ2-5; CDR3: CASSRTTSGDETQYF; DNA: TGTGCCAGCAGCCGCACCACTAGCGGGGATGAGACCCAGTACTTC
size: NA; V: TRBV10-3; D: NA; J: TRBJ1-1; CDR3: CAISESFSVNTEAFF; DNA: TGTGCCATCAGTGAGTCTTTTTCCGTGAACACTGAAGCTTTCTTT
size: few; V: TRBV5-5; D: TRBD1; J: TRBJ1-4; CDR3: CASSGIGTGEKLFF; DNA: TGTGCCAGCAGCGGAATTGGGACAGGGGAAAAACTGTTTTTT
size: few; V: TRBV12-3/TRBV12-4; D: NA; J: TRBJ2-3; CDR3: CASSFSSSTDTQYF; DNA: TGTGCCAGCAGTTTTTCGTCGAGCACAGATACGCAGTATTTT
size: few; V: TRBV6-2/TRBV6-3; D: NA; J: TRBJ1-2; CDR3: CASSDFLTGFHGYTF; DNA: TGTGCCAGCAGTGATTTTCTAACAGGGTTTCATGGCTACACCTTC
size: NA; V: TRBV5-1; D: NA; J: TRBJ2-2; CDR3: CASSLGGRRYTGELFF; DNA: TGCGCCAGCAGCTTAGGGGGGCGACGTTACACCGGGGAGCTGTTTTTT
size: NA; V: TRBV5-1; D: TRBD2; J: TRBJ2-1; CDR3: CASPPRLAGGTNEQFF; DNA: TGTGCCAGCCCTCCCCGACTAGCGGGGGGGACCAATGAGCAGTTCTTC
size: medium-sized; V: TRBV29-1; D: NA; J: TRBJ2-3; CDR3: CSVEDRSSTDTQYF; DNA: TGCAGCGTTGAAGACCGGTCAAGCACAGATACGCAGTATTTT
size: NA; V: TRBV7-9; D: NA; J: TRBJ1-1; CDR3: CASRALGNTEAFF; DNA: TGTGCCAGCAGGGCCCTGGGAAACACTGAAGCTTTCTTT
size: NA; V: TRBV6-2/TRBV6-3; D: NA; J: TRBJ1-5; CDR3: CASSPRVVSNQPQHF; DNA: TGTGCCAGCAGTCCCAGGGTGGTGAGCAATCAGCCCCAGCATTTT
size: medium-sized; V: TRBV6-6; D: NA; J: TRBJ2-1; CDR3: CASRDMISSYNEQFF; DNA: TGTGCCAGCAGGGATATGATCAGCTCCTACAATGAGCAGTTCTTC
size: few; V: TRBV19; D: TRBD1; J: TRBJ1-2; CDR3: CASKQGGRYSVYGYTF; DNA: TGTGCCAGCAAACAGGGGGGCCGGTACTCGGTCTATGGCTACACCTTC
size: NA; V: TRBV5-1; D: TRBD1; J: TRBJ2-7; CDR3: CASAGTGIYEQYF; DNA: TGCGCCAGCGCCGGGACAGGGATCTACGAGCAGTACTTC
size: medium-sized; V: TRBV27; D: TRBD2; J: TRBJ2-1; CDR3: CASSPTGTSSYNEQFF; DNA: TGTGCCAGCAGTCCCACCGGGACTAGCTCCTACAATGAGCAGTTCTTC
size: NA; V: TRBV5-6; D: TRBD2; J: TRBJ2-5; CDR3: CASSRTSGAETQYF; DNA: TGTGCCAGCAGCCGGACTAGCGGGGCAGAGACCCAGTACTTC
size: medium-sized; V: TRBV27; D: NA; J: TRBJ1-6; CDR3: CASSFAWGGRSSPLHF; DNA: TGTGCCAGCAGTTTCGCGTGGGGGGGGCGAAGTTCACCCCTCCACTTT
size: NA; V: TRBV5-4; D: NA; J: TRBJ1-6; CDR3: CASSFDSNSPLHF; DNA: TGTGCCAGCAGCTTTGACAGTAATTCACCCCTCCACTTT
size: medium-sized; V: TRBV5-1; D: TRBD1; J: TRBJ2-5; CDR3: CASSLWETGGSQETQYF; DNA: TGCGCCAGCAGCTTGTGGGAGACAGGGGGTAGCCAAGAGACCCAGTACTTC
size: once; V: TRBV6-5; D: TRBD2; J: TRBJ2-1; CDR3: CASSEASGGAYNEQFF; DNA: TGTGCCAGCAGTGAAGCTAGCGGGGGGGCCTACAATGAGCAGTTCTTC
size: few; V: TRBV5-6; D: NA; J: TRBJ1-2; CDR3: CASRRQGRDYGYTF; DNA: TGTGCCAGCAGACGTCAGGGTAGGGACTATGGCTACACCTTC
size: NA; V: TRBV7-2; D: NA; J: TRBJ2-1; CDR3: CASSLDSLNEQFF; DNA: TGTGCCAGCAGCTTAGACTCCCTCAATGAGCAGTTCTTC
size: NA; V: TRBV5-4; D: NA; J: TRBJ1-2; CDR3: CASSTRGSRGGYTF; DNA: TGTGCCAGCAGCACACGGGGTTCGCGGGGTGGCTACACCTTC
size: NA; V: TRBV11-2; D: NA; J: TRBJ2-3; CDR3: CASSLATDTQYF; DNA: TGTGCCAGCAGCTTAGCCACAGATACGCAGTATTTT
size: NA; V: TRBV5-4; D: TRBD2; J: TRBJ2-2; CDR3: CASSLAGGTNTGELFF; DNA: TGTGCCAGCAGCTTGGCCGGGGGGACGAACACCGGGGAGCTGTTTTTT
size: medium-sized; V: TRBV18; D: NA; J: TRBJ1-4; CDR3: CASSPPGGRGEKLFF; DNA: TGTGCCAGCTCACCACCGGGGGGTCGGGGTGAAAAACTGTTTTTT
size: NA; V: TRBV6-2/TRBV6-3; D: NA; J: TRBJ2-7; CDR3: CASSYGSVGPYEQYF; DNA: TGTGCCAGCAGTTACGGATCGGTGGGGCCCTACGAGCAGTACTTC
size: NA; V: TRBV12-3/TRBV12-4; D: NA; J: TRBJ2-2; CDR3: CASTRSAGTGELFF; DNA: TGTGCCAGCACGCGTTCTGCGGGCACCGGGGAGCTGTTTTTT
size: few; V: TRBV12-3/TRBV12-4; D: NA; J: TRBJ1-3; CDR3: CASSFFGAGNTIYF; DNA: TGTGCCAGCAGTTTCTTTGGAGCTGGAAACACCATATATTTT
size: NA; V: TRBV7-6; D: NA; J: TRBJ2-5; CDR3: CASSLIETQYF; DNA: TGTGCCAGCAGCTTAATAGAGACCCAGTACTTC
size: NA; V: TRBV6-1; D: NA; J: TRBJ1-2; CDR3: CASSADRNNYGYTF; DNA: TGTGCCAGCAGTGCGGACAGAAATAACTATGGCTACACCTTC
size: few; V: TRBV10-3; D: TRBD1; J: TRBJ2-3; CDR3: CAISVLGGQGDTQYF; DNA: TGTGCCATCAGTGTACTAGGGGGCCAGGGAGATACGCAGTATTTT
size: NA; V: TRBV18; D: TRBD1; J: TRBJ2-5; CDR3: CASSQFPRDRAEETQYF; DNA: TGCGCCAGCAGCCAATTCCCCCGGGACAGGGCAGAAGAGACCCAGTACTTC
size: few; V: TRBV19; D: NA; J: TRBJ1-1; CDR3: CASSIGSKGTEAFF; DNA: TGTGCCAGTAGTATTGGGTCTAAAGGCACTGAAGCTTTCTTT
size: few; V: TRBV18; D: NA; J: TRBJ2-4; CDR3: CASSRMDPKGIQYF; DNA: TGTGCCAGCTCACGTATGGATCCGAAGGGCATTCAGTACTTC
size: NA; V: TRBV6-5; D: TRBD2; J: TRBJ2-7; CDR3: CASRSGGARYEQYF; DNA: TGTGCCAGCAGGAGCGGGGGGGCGAGATACGAGCAGTACTTC
size: few; V: TRBV11-2; D: TRBD1; J: TRBJ2-7; CDR3: CASSFGQGEGYEQYF; DNA: TGTGCCAGCAGCTTTGGACAGGGTGAGGGCTACGAGCAGTACTTC